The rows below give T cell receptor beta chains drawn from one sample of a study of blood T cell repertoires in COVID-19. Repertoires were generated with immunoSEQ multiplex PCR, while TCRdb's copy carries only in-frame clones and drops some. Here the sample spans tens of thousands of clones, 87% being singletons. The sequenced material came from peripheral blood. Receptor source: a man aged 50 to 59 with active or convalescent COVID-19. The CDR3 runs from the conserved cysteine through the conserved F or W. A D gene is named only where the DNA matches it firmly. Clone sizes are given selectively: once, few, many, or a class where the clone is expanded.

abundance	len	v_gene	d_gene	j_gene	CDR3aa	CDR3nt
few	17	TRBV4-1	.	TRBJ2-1	CASSQEGAGFSYNEQFF	TGCGCCAGCAGCCAAGAAGGGGCGGGATTCTCCTACAATGAGCAGTTCTTC
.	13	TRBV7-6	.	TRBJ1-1	CASRAGVNTEAFF	TGTGCCAGCAGGGCAGGGGTGAACACTGAAGCTTTCTTT
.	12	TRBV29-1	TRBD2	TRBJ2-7	CSVRLAGYEQYF	TGCAGCGTTCGGCTAGCGGGCTACGAGCAGTACTTC
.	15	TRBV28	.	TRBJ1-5	CASRPWGGRPQPQHF	TGTGCCAGCAGACCCTGGGGAGGGCGGCCTCAGCCCCAGCATTTT
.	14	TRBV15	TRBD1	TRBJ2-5	CATSRRTGSETQYF	TGTGCCACCAGCAGAAGGACAGGGTCGGAGACCCAGTACTTC
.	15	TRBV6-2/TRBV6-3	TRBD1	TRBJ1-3	CASSHPGQAGNTIYF	TGTGCCAGCAGCCACCCGGGACAGGCTGGAAACACCATATATTTT
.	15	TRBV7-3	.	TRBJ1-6	CASSLQAGNNSPLHF	TGTGCCAGCAGCCTCCAGGCAGGGAATAATTCACCCCTCCACTTT
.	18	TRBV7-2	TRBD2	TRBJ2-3	CASSLGLAGVYRTDTQYF	TGTGCCAGCAGCTTAGGTCTAGCGGGGGTCTACCGCACAGATACGCAGTATTTT
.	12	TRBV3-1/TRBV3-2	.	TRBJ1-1	CASSQAHQSAFF	TGTGCCAGCAGCCAAGCCCATCAGTCCGCTTTCTTT
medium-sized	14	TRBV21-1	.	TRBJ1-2	CASLRTASNYGYTF	TGTGCCAGCCTGCGGACAGCTTCTAACTATGGCTACACCTTC
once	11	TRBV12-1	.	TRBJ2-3	CARTGTDTQYF	TGTGCCCGCACGGGCACAGATACGCAGTATTTT
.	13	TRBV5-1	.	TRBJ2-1	CASSIQEYNEQFF	TGCGCCAGCAGCATACAGGAGTACAATGAGCAGTTCTTC
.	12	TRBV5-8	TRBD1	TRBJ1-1	CASSQTGAEAFF	TGTGCCAGCAGCCAGACAGGGGCTGAAGCTTTCTTT
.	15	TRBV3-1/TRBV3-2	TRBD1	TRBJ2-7	CASRRGQGASYEQYF	TGTGCCAGCAGACGAGGACAGGGGGCGTCCTACGAGCAGTACTTC
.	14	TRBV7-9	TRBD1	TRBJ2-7	CASSHRTGVYEQYF	TGTGCCAGCAGCCATCGGACAGGGGTCTACGAGCAGTACTTC
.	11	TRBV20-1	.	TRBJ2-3	CSAFNTDTQYF	TGCAGTGCTTTTAACACAGATACGCAGTATTTT
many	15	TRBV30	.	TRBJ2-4	CAWSVAGTGKNIQYF	TGTGCCTGGAGTGTCGCGGGGACCGGGAAAAACATTCAGTACTTC
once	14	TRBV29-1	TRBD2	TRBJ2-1	CSVESSGRRDEQFF	TGCAGCGTTGAGTCTAGCGGGAGACGGGATGAGCAGTTCTTC
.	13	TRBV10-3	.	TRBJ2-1	CAIRIPPSDEQFF	TGTGCCATCAGGATACCGCCGAGCGATGAGCAGTTCTTC
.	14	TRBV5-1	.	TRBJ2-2	CASSSSMNTGELFF	TGCGCCAGCAGCTCATCTATGAACACCGGGGAGCTGTTTTTT
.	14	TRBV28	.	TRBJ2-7	CASSAVAKKGEQYF	TGTGCCAGCAGCGCGGTAGCTAAAAAGGGGGAGCAGTACTTC
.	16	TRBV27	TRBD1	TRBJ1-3	CASSIGQGGSGNTIYF	TGTGCCAGCAGTATAGGACAGGGGGGCTCTGGAAACACCATATATTTT
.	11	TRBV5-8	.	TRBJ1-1	CASSPNTEAFF	TGTGCCAGCAGTCCAAACACTGAAGCTTTCTTT
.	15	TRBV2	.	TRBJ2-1	CASSSSGGSYNEQFF	TGTGCCAGCAGCTCCAGCGGCGGGTCATACAATGAGCAGTTCTTC
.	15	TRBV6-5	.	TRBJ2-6	CASSYGGSGANVLTF	TGTGCCAGCAGTTACGGAGGCTCCGGGGCCAACGTCCTGACTTTC
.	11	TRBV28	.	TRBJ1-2	CASSLHDGYTF	TGTGCCAGCAGTTTACATGATGGCTACACCTTC
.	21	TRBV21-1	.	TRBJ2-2	CASSKEDREKGRNRGTGELFF	TGTGCCAGCAGCAAAGAGGACCGGGAGAAGGGACGTAATCGGGGGACCGGGGAGCTGTTTTTT
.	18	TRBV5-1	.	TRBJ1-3	CASSLVQVTGSSGNTIYF	TGCGCCAGCAGCTTGGTCCAAGTTACAGGGAGCTCTGGAAACACCATATATTTT
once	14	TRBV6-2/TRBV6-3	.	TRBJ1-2	CASIPREGRYGYTF	TGTGCCAGCATCCCCCGGGAGGGGAGGTATGGCTACACCTTC
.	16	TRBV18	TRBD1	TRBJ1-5	CASSPNPTGNNQPQHF	TGTGCCAGCTCCCCTAACCCGACAGGGAACAATCAGCCCCAGCATTTT
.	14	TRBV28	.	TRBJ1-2	CASTPGSLGYGYTF	TGTGCCAGCACCCCGGGGTCCTTGGGCTATGGCTACACCTTC
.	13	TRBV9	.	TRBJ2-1	CASSVEVGDEQFF	TGTGCCAGCAGCGTAGAGGTCGGGGATGAGCAGTTCTTC
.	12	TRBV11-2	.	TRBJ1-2	CASSHRDYGYTF	TGTGCCAGCAGCCACAGGGACTATGGCTACACCTTC
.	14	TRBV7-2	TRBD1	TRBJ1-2	CASSRGQGDYGYTF	TGTGCCAGCAGCCGGGGACAGGGGGACTATGGCTACACCTTC
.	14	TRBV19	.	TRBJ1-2	CASSTLSGNYGYTF	TGTGCCAGTTCTACCCTTTCGGGTAACTATGGCTACACCTTC
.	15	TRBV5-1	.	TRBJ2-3	CASSLVGGRGDTQYF	TGCGCCAGCAGCTTGGTGGGGGGGCGCGGAGATACGCAGTATTTT
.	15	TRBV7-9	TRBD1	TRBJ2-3	CASSVGQGGIDTQYF	TGTGCCAGCTCGGTGGGACAGGGCGGGATAGATACGCAGTATTTT
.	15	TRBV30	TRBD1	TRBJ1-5	CAWSAGQGRNQPQHF	TGTGCCTGGAGTGCGGGACAGGGCCGCAATCAGCCCCAGCATTTT
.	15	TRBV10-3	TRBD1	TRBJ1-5	CAISQTGTTNQPQHF	TGTGCCATCAGTCAGACAGGGACGACCAATCAGCCCCAGCATTTT
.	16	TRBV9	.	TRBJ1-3	CASSVAGVLSGNTIYF	TGTGCCAGCAGCGTAGCGGGGGTTCTTTCTGGAAACACCATATATTTT